Below, one TCR beta chain is given with its context. The antigen remains unidentified. The V segment lost 6 bases and the J segment 2 bases; nucleotides outside the gene matches: 9. CDR1 and CDR2 (germline): LGHNA, YNFKEQ. The CDR3 runs 16 residues. Sample-barcoded 5' priming and a J-beta primer mix drove a second PCR of 7 to 11 cycles. TCRdb ran MiXCR on the 5' RACE reads and lists one entry per CDR3 protein. The sample lists about a million distinct CDR3 sequences, around 54% seen once, with around a fifth in the top ten. This specimen belongs to a study of blood T cells in healthy people across ages. About the research overall: Per two T cells, template switching captured roughly one barcoded beta molecule.

Findings and limits, study-wide: Because donor CMV status was unknown, expanded clonotype changes were possibly confounded.

The source material was blood. The source of this sequence is a woman aged 60-70 years in good health. This chain joins TRBV4-2 and TRBJ1-4; 7 positions match TRBD1. The CDR3 DNA sequence: TGTGCCAGCAGTATATCAGGGGGGCGTACTAATGAAAAACTGTTTTTT. Translated, it gives CASSISGGRTNEKLFF.